The next 13 T cell receptor beta chains were all read from a single sample in a study of shared clonotypes between healthy human individuals. Here immunoSEQ multiplex PCR was the method, and the copy in TCRdb shows in-frame clones only, minus some. The profile shows more than 1,200,000 clones, about 98.5% of them singletons. Material for sequencing was naive CD4+ T cells sorted from blood. Subset reported: CD45RA+ positively selected. These receptors were taken from a man aged 25-40 years in good health.

The J gene is TRBJ2-5, the V gene TRBV9; maybe TRBD1 (5 bases). Germline CDR1 SGDLS, CDR2 YYNGEE. The CDR3 is made up of 14 amino acids. V dropped 0 bases and J dropped 5 bases, with 11 bases sitting between them. DNA for the CDR3: TGTGCCAGCAGCGTAGAGCAGGGTTGGGAGACCCAGTACTTC. Protein: CASSVEQGWETQYF.

The count of this clone is one. The gene calls are TRBV2 and TRBJ2-5; weak D call: TRBD1 (8 bases). The germline gives CDR1 SNHLY, CDR2 FYNNEI. Between the trimmed V and J ends, which lost 8 bases and 5 bases, there was a span of 21 bases. The CDR3 has 15 residues. The CDR3 DNA follows: TGTGCCAGCCGGGACAGGCCGGGGAGGGGGGAGACCCAGTACTTC. Its translation is CASRDRPGRGETQYF.

The chain employs TRBV15 and TRBJ2-7; the D is unclear. Germline V gene sequence: CDR1 LNHNV, CDR2 YYDKDF (reference sequence). This CDR3 contains 12 residues. Trimming shortened V by 11 bases and J by 1 base, and 12 bases separated the two germline ends. CDR3 protein: CAPRNYSYEQYF. CDR3 nucleotides: TGTGCCCCGAGGAACTATTCCTACGAGCAGTACTTC.

The genes are TRBV11-3 and TRBJ2-5, with 8 bases fitting TRBD1. Germline V lookup: CDR1 SGHNT, CDR2 YENEEA. The CDR3 has 15 residues. V was clipped by 5 bases and J by 5 bases; unmatched bases: 10. CDR3 nucleotides: TGTGCCAGCAGCCCACGGACAGGGAGAAGTGAGACCCAGTACTTC. Its translation is CASSPRTGRSETQYF.

The chain links TRBV23-1 to TRBJ2-5, with 9 bases identical to TRBD1. TRBV23-1 is labeled an ORF, and its function is uncertain. V lost 10 bases and J lost 0; bases outside the gene matches: 9. The CDR3 covers 15 residues. The CDR3 region has the DNA TGCGCCACCCGGCGGGGACAGGGTAACCAAGAGACCCAGTACTTC. This codes for CATRRGQGNQETQYF.

The CDR3 region is CASSLREEGGELFF. CDR3 DNA: TGTGCCAGCAGTTTACGGGAGGAAGGCGGGGAGCTGTTTTTT. The chain has TRBV27 and TRBJ2-2, with 7 bases matching TRBD2. CDR3 length: 14 amino acids. After removal of 2 bases from V and 7 bases from J, the junction contained 4 bases not matched to a gene. Germline CDR1 and CDR2: MNHEY and SMNVEV (reference sequence).

The chain links TRBV6-1 to TRBJ2-7; D may be TRBD1 (6 bases). CDR3 length: 13 residues. V was shortened by 2 bases and J by 6 bases, with 11 bases between the two germline ends. Germline V CDR1 and CDR2: MNHNS, SASEGT. The CDR3 nucleotides read TGTGCCAGCAGTGAACAGGGGATGGGCGAGCAGTACTTC. Its translation is CASSEQGMGEQYF.

The CDR3 DNA follows: TGTGCCTGGAGTGTCGCATCGACTGGAAACACCATATATTTT. Translating it yields CAWSVASTGNTIYF. This chain joins TRBV30 and TRBJ1-3; D uncertain. The CDR3 loop spans 14 amino acids. The V gene's germline CDR1 is GTSNPN and CDR2 SVGIG (reference sequence). Trimming pared 0 bases from V and 2 bases from J, leaving 8 bases between.

The chain carries TRBV28 and TRBJ2-1; 8 bases fit TRBD2. Germline V gene sequence: CDR1 MDHEN, CDR2 SYDVKM. This CDR3 is 11 amino acids long. The V segment lost 3 bases and the J segment 15 bases; nucleotides outside the gene matches: 4. CDR3: CASSFGTSAFF. The CDR3 coding sequence is TGTGCCAGCAGTTTCGGGACTAGTGCGTTCTTC.

J is TRBJ1-1 and V is TRBV19; tentative D call: TRBD1 (5 bases). This CDR3 has 13 amino acids. V gave up 6 bases and J gave up 1 base, with 9 bases separating them. Germline CDR1 reads LNHDA; CDR2 reads SQIVND (reference sequence). The CDR3 nucleotides are TGTGCCAGTAGGATAACAGGGAACACTGAAGCTTTCTTT. Translation: CASRITGNTEAFF.

This chain uses TRBV21-1 with TRBJ2-3; the DNA was not used to check the table's D call, TRBD2. TRBV21-1 is a pseudogene. The length of the CDR3 is 15 residues. CDR3 loop: CASGTSSEVTDTQYF. The CDR3, as DNA: TGTGCCAGCGGGACTAGCTCAGAGGTAACAGATACGCAGTATTTT.

This chain links TRBV28 with TRBJ2-1; D not certain. Germline CDR1 MDHEN, CDR2 SYDVKM. The CDR3 covers 11 residues. Between the trimmed V and J ends, which lost 10 bases and 0 bases, there was a span of 4 bases. CDR3 loop: CATSSYNEQFF. CDR3 sequence (DNA): TGTGCCACCAGCTCCTACAATGAGCAGTTCTTC.

The J gene is TRBJ1-5, the V gene TRBV28; 8 nucleotides agree with TRBD1. Germline assignment: CDR1 MDHEN and CDR2 SYDVKM. The V gene end was trimmed by 6 bases and the J gene end by 0 bases; junction bases not matched to a gene: 16. The CDR3 loop spans 19 amino acids. CDR3 residues: CASSSVRSRGRDSNQPQHF. CDR3 in DNA: TGTGCCAGCAGCTCAGTACGCAGCAGGGGGCGGGATAGCAATCAGCCCCAGCATTTT.